In this sample, the clone carrying this TCR beta chain turned up once. Its antigen is unidentified. PCR primers comprised 60 Vbeta and 13 Jbeta primers. Sequencing was performed with immunoSEQ multiplex PCR; in TCRdb, only in-frame clones are kept and a portion is missing. This table has approximately 160,000 clones, about 63% appearing once. The sample comes from a study of cytomegalovirus exposure and HLA in healthy donors. The V and J ends lost 8 bases and 7 bases, in that order; junction bases with no gene match: 7. The CDR3 has 12 amino acids. Looked up from germline, CDR1 is MNHNS and CDR2 is SASEGT. General observations from the study: Using the classifier, cytomegalovirus status was reportedly diagnosed with high specificity and sensitivity. In an earlier analysis, productive rearrangement rates for most beta V segments clustered near 87% or 30%. Some TCR beta chains (about 180 of them) were listed as cytomegalovirus-associated. In a later analysis, an Asian-associated ancestry cluster reportedly showed fewer N-insertions than the 666-donor mean.

V usage is TRBV6-1 and J usage is TRBJ2-7; the match to TRBD1 covers 8 bases. The sequence was obtained from a woman between 40 and 50 years old in good health and CMV-seropositive. The sample was PBMCs. The CDR3 region has the DNA TGTGCCAGCTTAGTCGACAGGGGTGAGCAGTACTTC. Protein: CASLVDRGEQYF.